Listed here is a single T cell receptor beta chain. Antigen unknown. These data are taken from a study of cytomegalovirus exposure and HLA in healthy donors. Study-level information: It was reported in a later analysis that the 120 validation repertoires used the same platform as the roughly 640 first-cohort repertoires. Points from the study as a whole: The investigators catalogued 150 or so TCR beta chains as cytomegalovirus-associated. The tendency of first-cohort TCR clusters to co-occur in the approximately 120 validation repertoires was identified by a subsequent analysis.

The CDR3 is 13 residues long. Germline CDR1 and CDR2: SGHDT and YYEEEE. The germline V and J ends were trimmed by 2 bases and 3 bases, with 8 bases remaining between them. The approximately 130-subject validation cohort, separate from the 666-subject first cohort, included the donors. TCRdb's table, derived via immunoSEQ multiplex PCR, lists solely in-frame clones and lacks some. The data contain 200,000 or so clones, 75% to 85% of them singletons. The clonotype was recovered from a woman in her thirties in good health and CMV-seropositive. Source material: PBMCs. V gene TRBV5-6 combines with J gene TRBJ2-5; TRBD2 might be the D (5 bases). CDR3 sequence (DNA): TGTGCCAGCAGCTTCGCCGGGGAAGAGACCCAGTACTTC. It encodes CASSFAGEETQYF.